The clone carrying this T cell receptor (beta chain) was picked up a small number of times. The data were obtained in a study of regulatory T cells in long-lasting Graves disease. In building TCR beta libraries, iRepertoire HTBI primers were used together with Arm-PCR of CDR3 regions. TCRdb passed the multiplex PCR reads through MiXCR, listing each CDR3 protein once. The table lists 350,000 to 500,000 distinct CDR3 sequences, about 17% of them singletons, with roughly a tenth in the top ten. Time point denoted: newly diagnosed GD, antithyroid drugs for less than 3 months. Preparation of the TCR library used RNA extracted from PBMCs. With 0 bases removed from V and 2 bases from J, the gap between germline ends came to 16 bases. The CDR3 extends over 17 amino acids. Germline values: CDR1 DFQATT, CDR2 SNEGSKA (reference sequence). This same sample was also taken into another study, of T cells in Graves' hyperthyroidism and ophthalmopathy.

The sequencing here drew on peripheral blood mononuclear cells (PBMCs), taken at new diagnosis, from a patient treated with antithyroid drugs. The chain joins TRBV20-1 to TRBJ1-4; maybe TRBD1 (5 bases). The TCR comes from a woman in her twenties or thirties with Graves disease. The CDR3 protein is CSARDRGSRPTNEKLFF. The CDR3 region has the DNA TGCAGTGCTAGAGATCGGGGCAGTAGGCCCACTAATGAAAAACTGTTTTTT.